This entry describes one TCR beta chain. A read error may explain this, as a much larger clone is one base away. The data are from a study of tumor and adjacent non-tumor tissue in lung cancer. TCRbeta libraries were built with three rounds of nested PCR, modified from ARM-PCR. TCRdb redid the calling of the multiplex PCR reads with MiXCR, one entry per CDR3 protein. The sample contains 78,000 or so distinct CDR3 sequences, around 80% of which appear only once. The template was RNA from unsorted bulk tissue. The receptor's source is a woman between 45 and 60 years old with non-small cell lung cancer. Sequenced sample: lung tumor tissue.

In DNA form, the CDR3 reads TGTGCCAGCACTCATGGAGTTATTAGCACTGAAGCTTTCTTT. The encoded protein is CASTHGVISTEAFF. V gene TRBV6-5 combines with J gene TRBJ1-1; D remains unclear. The CDR3 runs to 14 residues. Trimming stripped 7 bases from V and 4 bases from J, with 16 bases between. Germline CDR1 MNHEY, CDR2 SVGAGI.